The present entry profiles one TCR beta chain with its context. What it binds is unknown. These data come from a study of graft-versus-host responses after intestinal transplantation. Study-wide context: Recipients got multivisceral, liver-intestinal, or isolated intestinal transplants. Anti-thymocyte globulin was used for induction in all recipients, who then took tacrolimus and steroids for two to four years.

Overall study findings and caveats: Researchers found peak circulating GvH clone levels linked to early post-transplant HvG declines. GvH clones surfaced in recipient marrow, some emerging earlier in ileum or blood.

Profiled with immunoSEQ multiplex PCR; TCRdb holds only in-frame clones, not every one. The repertoire includes just under 65,000 clones, around nine tenths of them detected once, and 1.5% to 2% sits in the top ten. CDR3 length: 15 amino acids. V gave up 3 bases and J gave up 7 bases, with 16 bases separating them. The germline CDR1 and CDR2 sequences are LNHDA and SQIVND (reference sequence). This TCR derives from a human donor who was the organ donor for an intestinal transplant. Sequenced material: unstimulated CD8+ T cells sorted from spleen or lymph node cells, taken before transplant. This rearrangement joins TRBV19 to TRBJ1-5; tentatively, D is TRBD1 (5 bases). In DNA, the CDR3 is TGTGCCAGTAGTATTTATGGGGCGATGGGGCAGCCCCAGCATTTT. Translated, it gives CASSIYGAMGQPQHF.